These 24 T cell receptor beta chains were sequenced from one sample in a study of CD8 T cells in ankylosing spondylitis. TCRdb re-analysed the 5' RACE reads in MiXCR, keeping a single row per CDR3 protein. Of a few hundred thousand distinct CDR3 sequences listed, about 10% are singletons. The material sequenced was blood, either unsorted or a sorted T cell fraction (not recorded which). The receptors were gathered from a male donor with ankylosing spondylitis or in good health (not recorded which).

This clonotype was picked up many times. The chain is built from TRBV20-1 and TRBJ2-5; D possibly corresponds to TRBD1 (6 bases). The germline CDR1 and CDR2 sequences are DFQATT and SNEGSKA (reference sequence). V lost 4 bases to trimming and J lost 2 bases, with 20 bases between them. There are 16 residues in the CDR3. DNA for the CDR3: TGCAGTGCTAAACCCCCCGACAGGCCTATGCAAGAGACCCAGTACTTC. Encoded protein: CSAKPPDRPMQETQYF.

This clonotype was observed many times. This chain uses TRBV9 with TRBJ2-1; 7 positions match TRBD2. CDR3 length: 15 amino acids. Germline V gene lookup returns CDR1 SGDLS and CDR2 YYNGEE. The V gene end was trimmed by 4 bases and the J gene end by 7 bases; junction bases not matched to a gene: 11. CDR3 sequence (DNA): TGTGCCAGCAGCCCCCGGATAGCGGGTTCTAATGAGCAGTTCTTC. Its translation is CASSPRIAGSNEQFF.

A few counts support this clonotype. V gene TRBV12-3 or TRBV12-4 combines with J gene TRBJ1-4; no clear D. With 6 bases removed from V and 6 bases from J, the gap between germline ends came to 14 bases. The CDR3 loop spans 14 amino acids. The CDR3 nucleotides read TGTGCCAGCAGCCCTAGGGTGAGAGATGAAAAACTGTTTTTT. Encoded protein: CASSPRVRDEKLFF.

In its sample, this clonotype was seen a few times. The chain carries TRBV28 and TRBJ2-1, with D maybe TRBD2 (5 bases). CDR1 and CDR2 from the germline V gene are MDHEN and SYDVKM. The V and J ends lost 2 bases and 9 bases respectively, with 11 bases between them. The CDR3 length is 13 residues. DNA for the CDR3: TGTGCCAGCAGTTTACCCACTAGGCCTGAGCAGTTCTTC. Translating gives CASSLPTRPEQFF. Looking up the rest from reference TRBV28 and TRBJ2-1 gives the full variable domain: DVKVTQSSRYLVKRTGEKVFLECVQDMDHENMFWYRQDPGLGLRLIYFSYDVKMKEKGDIPEGYSVSREKKERFSLILESASTNQTSMYLCASSLPTRPEQFFGPGTRLTVL.

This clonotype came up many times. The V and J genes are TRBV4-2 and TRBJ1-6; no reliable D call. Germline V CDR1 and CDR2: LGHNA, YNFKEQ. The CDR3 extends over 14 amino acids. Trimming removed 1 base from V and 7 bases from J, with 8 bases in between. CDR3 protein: CASSQGLGNSPLHF. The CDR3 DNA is TGTGCCAGCAGCCAAGGACTGGGGAATTCACCCCTCCACTTT.

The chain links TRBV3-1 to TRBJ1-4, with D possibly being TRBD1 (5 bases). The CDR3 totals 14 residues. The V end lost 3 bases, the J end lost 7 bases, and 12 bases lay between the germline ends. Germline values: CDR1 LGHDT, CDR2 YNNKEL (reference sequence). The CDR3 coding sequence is TGTGCCAGCAGCCACAGGGTTGAGGTTGAAAAACTGTTTTTT. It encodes CASSHRVEVEKLFF.

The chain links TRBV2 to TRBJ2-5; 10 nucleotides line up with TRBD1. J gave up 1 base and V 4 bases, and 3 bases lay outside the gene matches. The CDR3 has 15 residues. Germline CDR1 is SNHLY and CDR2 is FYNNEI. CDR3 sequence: CASSGDRGLQETQYF. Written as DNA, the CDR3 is TGTGCCAGCAGTGGGGACAGGGGTCTCCAAGAGACCCAGTACTTC.

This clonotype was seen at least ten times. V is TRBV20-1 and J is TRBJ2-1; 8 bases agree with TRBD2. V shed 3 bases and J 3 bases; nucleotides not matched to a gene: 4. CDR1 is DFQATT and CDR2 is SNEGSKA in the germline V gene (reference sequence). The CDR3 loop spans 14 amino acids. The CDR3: CSASNAGGYNEQFF. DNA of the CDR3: TGCAGTGCTAGTAATGCGGGGGGCTACAATGAGCAGTTCTTC.

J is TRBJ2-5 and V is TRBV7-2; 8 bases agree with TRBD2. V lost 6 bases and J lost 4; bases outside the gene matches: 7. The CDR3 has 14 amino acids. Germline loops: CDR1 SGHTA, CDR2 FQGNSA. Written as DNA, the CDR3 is TGTGCCAGCAGTCGCATAGCGGGACGAGAGACCCAGTACTTC. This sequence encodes CASSRIAGRETQYF.

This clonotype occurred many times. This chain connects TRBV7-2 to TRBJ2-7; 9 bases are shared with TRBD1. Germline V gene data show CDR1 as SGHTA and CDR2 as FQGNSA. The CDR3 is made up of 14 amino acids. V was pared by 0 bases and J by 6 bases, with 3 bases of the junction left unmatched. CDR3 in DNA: TGTGCCAGCAGCTTAGCCGGGACAGGGTTCGAGCAGTACTTC. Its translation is CASSLAGTGFEQYF. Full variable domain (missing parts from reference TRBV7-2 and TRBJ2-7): GAGVSQSPSNKVTEKGKDVELRCDPISGHTALYWYRQSLGQGLEFLIYFQGNSAPDKSGLPSDRFSAERTGGSVSTLTIQRTQQEDSAVYLCASSLAGTGFEQYFGPGTRLTVT.

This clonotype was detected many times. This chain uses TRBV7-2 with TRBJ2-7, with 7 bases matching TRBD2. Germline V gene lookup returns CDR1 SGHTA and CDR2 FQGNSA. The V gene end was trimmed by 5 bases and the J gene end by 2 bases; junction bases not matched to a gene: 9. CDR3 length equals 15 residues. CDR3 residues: CASSEGLGDAYEQYF. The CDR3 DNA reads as TGTGCCAGCAGCGAAGGACTAGGTGACGCCTACGAGCAGTACTTC. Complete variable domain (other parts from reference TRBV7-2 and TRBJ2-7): GAGVSQSPSNKVTEKGKDVELRCDPISGHTALYWYRQSLGQGLEFLIYFQGNSAPDKSGLPSDRFSAERTGGSVSTLTIQRTQQEDSAVYLCASSEGLGDAYEQYFGPGTRLTVT.

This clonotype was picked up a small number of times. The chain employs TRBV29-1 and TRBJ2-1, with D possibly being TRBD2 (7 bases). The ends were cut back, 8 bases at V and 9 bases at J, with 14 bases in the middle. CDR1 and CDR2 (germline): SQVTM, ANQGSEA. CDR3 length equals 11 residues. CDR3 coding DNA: TGCAGCCTGGGGGGGGCTGGTGAGCAGTTCTTC. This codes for CSLGGAGEQFF.

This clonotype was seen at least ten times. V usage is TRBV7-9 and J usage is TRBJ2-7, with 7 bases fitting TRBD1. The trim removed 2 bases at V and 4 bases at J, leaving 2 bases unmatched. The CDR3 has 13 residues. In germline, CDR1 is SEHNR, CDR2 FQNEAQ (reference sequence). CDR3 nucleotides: TGTGCCAGCAGCTTAAGCAGGGGGTACGAGCAGTACTTC. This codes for CASSLSRGYEQYF.

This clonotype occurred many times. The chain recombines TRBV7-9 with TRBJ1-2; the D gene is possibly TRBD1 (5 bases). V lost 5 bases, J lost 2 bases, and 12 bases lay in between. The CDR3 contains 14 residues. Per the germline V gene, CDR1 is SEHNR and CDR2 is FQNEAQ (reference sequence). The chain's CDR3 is CASSPGTQNYGYTF. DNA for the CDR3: TGTGCCAGCAGCCCCGGGACGCAGAACTATGGCTACACCTTC. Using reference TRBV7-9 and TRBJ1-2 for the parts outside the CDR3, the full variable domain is DTGVSQNPRHKITKRGQNVTFRCDPISEHNRLYWYRQTLGQGPEFLTYFQNEAQLEKSRLLSDRFSAERPKGSFSTLEIQRTEQGDSAMYLCASSPGTQNYGYTFGSGTRLTVV.

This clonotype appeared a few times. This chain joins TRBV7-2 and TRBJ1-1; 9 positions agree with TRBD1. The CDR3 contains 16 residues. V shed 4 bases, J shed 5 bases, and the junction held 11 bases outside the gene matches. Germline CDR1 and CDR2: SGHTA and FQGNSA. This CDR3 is CASSSYKTGGGTEAFF. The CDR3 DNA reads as TGTGCCAGCAGCTCATACAAGACAGGGGGTGGTACTGAAGCTTTCTTT.

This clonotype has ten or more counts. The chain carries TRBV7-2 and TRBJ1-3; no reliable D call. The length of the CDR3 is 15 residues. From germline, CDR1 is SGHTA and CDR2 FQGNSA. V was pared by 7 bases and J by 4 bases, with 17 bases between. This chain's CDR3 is CASTLVSEVGNTIYF. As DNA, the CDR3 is TGTGCCAGCACCCTCGTCTCCGAGGTGGGAAACACCATATATTTT.

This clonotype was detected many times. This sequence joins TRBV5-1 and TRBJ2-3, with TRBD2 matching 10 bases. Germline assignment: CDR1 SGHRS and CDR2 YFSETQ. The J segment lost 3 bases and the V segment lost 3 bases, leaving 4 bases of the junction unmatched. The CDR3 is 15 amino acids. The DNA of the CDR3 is TGCGCCAGCAGCTCAACTAGCGGGGTGACAGATACGCAGTATTTT. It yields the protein CASSSTSGVTDTQYF.

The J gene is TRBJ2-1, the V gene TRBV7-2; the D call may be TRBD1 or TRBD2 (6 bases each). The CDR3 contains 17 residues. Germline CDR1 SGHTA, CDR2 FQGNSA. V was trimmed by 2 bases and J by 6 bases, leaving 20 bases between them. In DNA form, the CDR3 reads TGTGCCAGCAGCTTATCGGGGGCGACTGGTCAGGGCAATGAGCAGTTCTTC. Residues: CASSLSGATGQGNEQFF.

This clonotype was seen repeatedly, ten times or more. The CDR3: CASSLDGLDQPQHF. The CDR3 DNA is TGCGCCAGCAGCTTGGACGGGTTGGACCAGCCCCAGCATTTT. The rearrangement uses TRBV5-1 and TRBJ1-5; no clear D. The CDR3 has 14 residues. V lost 0 bases to trimming and J lost 7 bases, with 11 bases between them. Germline V gene sequence: CDR1 SGHRS, CDR2 YFSETQ.

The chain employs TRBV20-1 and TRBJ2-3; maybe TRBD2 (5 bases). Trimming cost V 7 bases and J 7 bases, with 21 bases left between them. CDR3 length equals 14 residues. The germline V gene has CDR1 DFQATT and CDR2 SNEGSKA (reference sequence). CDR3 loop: CSVPSELAGNTQYF. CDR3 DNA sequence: TGCAGTGTCCCTTCCGAGCTCGCCGGGAATACGCAGTATTTT.

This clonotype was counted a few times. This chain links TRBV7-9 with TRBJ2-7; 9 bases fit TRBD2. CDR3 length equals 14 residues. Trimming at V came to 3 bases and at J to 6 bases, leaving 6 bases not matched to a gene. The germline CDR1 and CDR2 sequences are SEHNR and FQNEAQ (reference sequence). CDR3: CASSFSGTSSEQYF. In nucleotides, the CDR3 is TGTGCCAGCAGCTTCTCCGGGACTAGCTCCGAGCAGTACTTC.

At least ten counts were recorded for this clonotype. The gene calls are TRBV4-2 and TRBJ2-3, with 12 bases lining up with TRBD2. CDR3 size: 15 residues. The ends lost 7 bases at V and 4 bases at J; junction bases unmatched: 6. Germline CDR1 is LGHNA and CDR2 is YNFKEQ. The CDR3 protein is CASKRLAGESDTQYF. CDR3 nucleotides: TGTGCCAGCAAACGACTAGCGGGGGAATCAGATACGCAGTATTTT.

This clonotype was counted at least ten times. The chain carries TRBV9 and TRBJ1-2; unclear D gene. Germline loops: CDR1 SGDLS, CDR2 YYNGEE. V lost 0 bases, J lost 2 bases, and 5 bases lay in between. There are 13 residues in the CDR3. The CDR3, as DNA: TGTGCCAGCAGCGTAGGAGGGAACTATGGCTACACCTTC. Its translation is CASSVGGNYGYTF.

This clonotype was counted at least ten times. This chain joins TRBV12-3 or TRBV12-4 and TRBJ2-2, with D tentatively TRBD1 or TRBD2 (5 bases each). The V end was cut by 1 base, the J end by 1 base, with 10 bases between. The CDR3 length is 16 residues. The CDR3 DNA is TGTGCCAGCAGTTTAGGAGGGGTAGGGAACACCGGGGAGCTGTTTTTT. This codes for CASSLGGVGNTGELFF.